The T cell receptor beta chain under discussion was sequenced for a study of blood T cell repertoires in COVID-19. Study details: COVID-19 samples, acute and convalescent, were from the United States, Italy and Spain.

Methods used by the authors: Amplification of reference gene primers provided the estimated nucleated cell counts. The table came from immunoSEQ multiplex PCR; TCRdb's copy has only in-frame clones and leaves some out. V and J calls and clone size follow that table, whereas D and trimming were derived from the DNA. The sample shows around 170,000 clones, 89% of them seen only once. This CDR3 contains 17 residues. V shed 5 bases, J shed 5 bases, and the junction held 13 bases outside the gene matches. Germline V gene data show CDR1 as SGHNT and CDR2 as YYREEE (reference sequence). The rearrangement joins TRBV5-4 to TRBJ1-2, with TRBD1 matching 12 bases. The source material was peripheral blood. The sequence derives from a man aged 18 to 30 who had recovered from COVID-19. The CDR3 reads CASSMGQGASYGYGYTF. CDR3 nucleotides: TGTGCCAGCAGTATGGGACAGGGGGCGTCGTATGGGTATGGCTACACCTTC.